The T cell receptor beta chain described here comes from a study of control samples from healthy donors and cancer patients. There are 13 residues in the CDR3. Germline CDR1 SGHRS, CDR2 YFSETQ. The V end was cut by 1 base, the J end by 4 bases, with 8 bases between. Generated by immunoSEQ multiplex PCR, the TCRdb table keeps only in-frame clones and is missing some. The sample consists of some 120,000 clones, 80% to 90% of them appearing once. The specimen was PBMCs. This receptor was obtained from a woman in her forties or fifties with colorectal cancer. This rearrangement joins TRBV5-1 to TRBJ1-2; D remains unclear. For the CDR3, the DNA is TGCGCCAGCAGCTTGAGTCGACCCTATGGCTACACCTTC. Protein product: CASSLSRPYGYTF. Full variable domain (outside the CDR3, taken from reference TRBV5-1 and TRBJ1-2): KAGVTQTPRYLIKTRGQQVTLSCSPISGHRSVSWYQQTPGQGLQFLFEYFSETQRNKGNFPGRFSGRQFSNSRSEMNVSTLELGDSALYLCASSLSRPYGYTFGSGTRLTVV.